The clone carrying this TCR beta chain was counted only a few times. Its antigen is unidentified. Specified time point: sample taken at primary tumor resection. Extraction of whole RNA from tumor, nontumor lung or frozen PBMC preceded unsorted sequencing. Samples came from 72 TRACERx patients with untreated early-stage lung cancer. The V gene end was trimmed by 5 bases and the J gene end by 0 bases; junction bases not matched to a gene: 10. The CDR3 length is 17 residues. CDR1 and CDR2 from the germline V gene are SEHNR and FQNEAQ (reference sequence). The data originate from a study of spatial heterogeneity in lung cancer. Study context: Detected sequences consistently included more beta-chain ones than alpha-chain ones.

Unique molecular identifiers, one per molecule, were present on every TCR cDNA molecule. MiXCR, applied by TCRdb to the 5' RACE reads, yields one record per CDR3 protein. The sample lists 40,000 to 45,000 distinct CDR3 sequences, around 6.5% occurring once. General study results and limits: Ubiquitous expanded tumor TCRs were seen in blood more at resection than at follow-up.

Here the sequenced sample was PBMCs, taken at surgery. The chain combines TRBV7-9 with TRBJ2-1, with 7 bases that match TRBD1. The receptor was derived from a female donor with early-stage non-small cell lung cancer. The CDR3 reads CASSTTGQASSYNEQFF. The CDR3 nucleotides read TGTGCCAGCAGCACGACTGGACAGGCGAGCTCCTACAATGAGCAGTTCTTC.